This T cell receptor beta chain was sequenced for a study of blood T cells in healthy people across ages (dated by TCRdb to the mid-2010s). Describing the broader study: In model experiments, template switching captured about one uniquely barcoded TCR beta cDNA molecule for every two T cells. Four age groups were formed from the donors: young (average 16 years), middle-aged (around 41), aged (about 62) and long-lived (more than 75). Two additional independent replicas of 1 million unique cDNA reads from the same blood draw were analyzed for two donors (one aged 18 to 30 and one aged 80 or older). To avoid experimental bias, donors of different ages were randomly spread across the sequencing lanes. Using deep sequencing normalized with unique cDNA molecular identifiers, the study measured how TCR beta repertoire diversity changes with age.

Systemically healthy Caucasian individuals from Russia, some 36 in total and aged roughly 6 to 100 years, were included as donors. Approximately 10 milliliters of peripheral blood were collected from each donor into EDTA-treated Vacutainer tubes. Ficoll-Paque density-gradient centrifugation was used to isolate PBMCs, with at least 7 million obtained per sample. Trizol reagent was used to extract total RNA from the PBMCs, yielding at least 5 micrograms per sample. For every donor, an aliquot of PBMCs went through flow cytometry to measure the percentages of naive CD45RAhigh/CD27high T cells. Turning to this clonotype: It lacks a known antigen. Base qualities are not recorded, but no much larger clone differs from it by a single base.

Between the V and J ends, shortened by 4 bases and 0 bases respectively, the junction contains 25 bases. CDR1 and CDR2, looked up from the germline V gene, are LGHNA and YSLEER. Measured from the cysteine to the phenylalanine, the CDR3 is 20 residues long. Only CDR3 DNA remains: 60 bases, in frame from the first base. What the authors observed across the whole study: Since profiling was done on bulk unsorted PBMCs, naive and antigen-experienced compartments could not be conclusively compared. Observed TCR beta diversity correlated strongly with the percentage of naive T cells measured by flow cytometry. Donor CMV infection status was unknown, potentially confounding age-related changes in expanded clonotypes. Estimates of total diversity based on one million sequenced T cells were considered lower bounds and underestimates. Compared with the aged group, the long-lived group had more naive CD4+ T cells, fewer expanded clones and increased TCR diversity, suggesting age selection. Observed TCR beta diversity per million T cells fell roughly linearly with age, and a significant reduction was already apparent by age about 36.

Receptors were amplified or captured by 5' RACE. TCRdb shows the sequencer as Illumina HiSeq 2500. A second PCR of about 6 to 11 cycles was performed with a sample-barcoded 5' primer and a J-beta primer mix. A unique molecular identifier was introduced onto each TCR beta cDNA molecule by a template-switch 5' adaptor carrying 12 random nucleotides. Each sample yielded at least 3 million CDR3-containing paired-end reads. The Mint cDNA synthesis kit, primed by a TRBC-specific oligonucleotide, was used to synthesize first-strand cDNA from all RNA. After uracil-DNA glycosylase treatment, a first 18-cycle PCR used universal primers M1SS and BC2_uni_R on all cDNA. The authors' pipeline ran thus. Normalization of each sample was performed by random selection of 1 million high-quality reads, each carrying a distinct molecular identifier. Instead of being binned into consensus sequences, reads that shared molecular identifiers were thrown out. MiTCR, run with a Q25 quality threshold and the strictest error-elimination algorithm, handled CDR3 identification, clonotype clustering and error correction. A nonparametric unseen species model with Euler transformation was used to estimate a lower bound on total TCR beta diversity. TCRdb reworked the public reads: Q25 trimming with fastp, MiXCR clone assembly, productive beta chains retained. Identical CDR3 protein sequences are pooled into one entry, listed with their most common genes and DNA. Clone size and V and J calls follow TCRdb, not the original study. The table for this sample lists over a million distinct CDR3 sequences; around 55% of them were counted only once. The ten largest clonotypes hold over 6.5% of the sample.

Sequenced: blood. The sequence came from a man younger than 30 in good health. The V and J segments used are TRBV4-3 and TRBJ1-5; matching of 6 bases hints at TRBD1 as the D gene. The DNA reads TGCGCCAGCAGCCCCCTATCGGGGGCGACGTGGCTATATAGCAATCAGCCCCAGCATTTT. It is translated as CASSPLSGATWLYSNQPQHF.